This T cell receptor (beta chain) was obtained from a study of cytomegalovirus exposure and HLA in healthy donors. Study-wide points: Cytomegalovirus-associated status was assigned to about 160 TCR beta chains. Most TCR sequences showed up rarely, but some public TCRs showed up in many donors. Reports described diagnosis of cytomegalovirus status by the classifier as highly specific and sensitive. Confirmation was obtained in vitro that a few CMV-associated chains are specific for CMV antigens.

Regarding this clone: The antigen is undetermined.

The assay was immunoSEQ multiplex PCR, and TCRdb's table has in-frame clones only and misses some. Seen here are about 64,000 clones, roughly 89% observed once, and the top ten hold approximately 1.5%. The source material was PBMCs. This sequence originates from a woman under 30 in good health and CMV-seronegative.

The CDR3 DNA reads TGTGCCAGCACCCGGGGTGGGTTAAGATGGGAGTACGAGCAGTACTTC. This encodes CASTRGGLRWEYEQYF. The chain carries TRBV2 and TRBJ2-7; tentatively, D is TRBD2 (5 bases). Trimming took 7 bases from V and 4 from J, leaving 23 bases between them. This CDR3 comprises 16 residues. Germline assignment: CDR1 SNHLY and CDR2 FYNNEI.